The 26 T cell receptor beta chains in this list originate from one sample, sequenced in a study of cytomegalovirus exposure and HLA in healthy donors. It was with 60 Vbeta and 13 Jbeta primers that the PCR ran. Sequenced by immunoSEQ multiplex PCR; TCRdb stores in-frame clones only, minus some. Of 180,000 or so clones in the sample, roughly 80% are singletons; the top ten hold about 7.7%. Material: PBMCs. These receptors were collected from a woman aged 40 to 50 in good health and CMV-seropositive.

The chain has TRBV5-4 and TRBJ1-3; 8 bases map to TRBD1. This CDR3 contains 16 residues. Germline CDR1 and CDR2: SGHNT and YYREEE (reference sequence). The J segment lost 4 bases and the V segment lost 3 bases, leaving 9 bases of the junction unmatched. The chain's CDR3 is CASSSGTGLIGNTIYF. The CDR3, as DNA: TGTGCCAGCAGCTCCGGGACAGGTCTAATCGGAAACACCATATATTTT.

About this clone: Mismatch with germline at one junction end may stem from a read error. The rearrangement uses TRBV7-6 and TRBJ1-1, with 8 bases that match TRBD1. Germline values: CDR1 SGHVS, CDR2 FNYEAQ. This CDR3 spans 13 amino acids. CDR3 loop: CASSPTGTGLRRF. As DNA, the CDR3 is TGTGCCAGCAGCCCTACCGGGACAGGATTAAGGCGCTTT.

The chain joins TRBV6-5 to TRBJ1-1; 8 bases align to TRBD1. The length of the CDR3 is 13 residues. Unmatched junction bases numbered 3, after V lost 4 bases and J lost 5 bases. Per germline, CDR1 MNHEY and CDR2 SVGAGI. The chain's CDR3 is CASSSRQGTEAFF. CDR3 bases: TGTGCCAGCAGTTCGAGACAGGGGACTGAAGCTTTCTTT.

The chain is built from TRBV6-1 and TRBJ2-3; D not certain. This CDR3 is built from 18 residues. Germline V gene lookup returns CDR1 MNHNS and CDR2 SASEGT. V lost 3 bases and J lost 0, with 19 bases in between. CDR3 nucleotide sequence: TGTGCCAGCAGTGACGACCCCAGGTCTCCGTCTAGCACAGATACGCAGTATTTT. It yields the protein CASSDDPRSPSSTDTQYF.

The chain carries TRBV6-1 and TRBJ2-7; TRBD2 aligns across 7 bases. Germline assignment: CDR1 MNHNS and CDR2 SASEGT. The CDR3 sequence is 15 residues long. The ends lost 3 bases at V and 0 bases at J; junction bases unmatched: 5. CDR3 DNA: TGTGCCAGCAGTGAGTGGGGGGGGAGCTCCTACGAGCAGTACTTC. This translates into CASSEWGGSSYEQYF.

This sequence joins TRBV10-2 and TRBJ2-7, with TRBD2 matching over 8 bases. The CDR3 runs to 12 residues. Germline V gene data show CDR1 as WSHSY and CDR2 as SAAADI. The CDR3 loop is CASRAGRDFLFV. The CDR3 DNA is TGCGCCAGCAGAGCCGGGAGGGATTTTCTTTTCGTC.

The chain has TRBV6-5 and TRBJ2-5; tentative D call: TRBD1 (6 bases). In germline, CDR1 is MNHEY, CDR2 SVGAGI. The CDR3 is made up of 14 amino acids. Trimming removed 5 bases at V and 11 bases at J, with 21 bases between. The CDR3 bases are TGTGCCAGCAGTAAACAGGGTCCCCCCCTGGGGCAGTACTTC. Amino acids: CASSKQGPPLGQYF.

The gene calls are TRBV21-1 and TRBJ2-1; the D call TRBD2 from the table was never checked on the DNA. TRBV21-1 represents a pseudogene. The CDR3 is 15 amino acids. CDR3 DNA: TGTGCCAGCAGCACACACCAGCGGGAGTACAATGAGCAGTTCTTC. Encoded protein: CASSTHQREYNEQFF.

The chain recombines TRBV4-2 with TRBJ2-3, with 8 bases fitting TRBD2. Germline CDR1 reads LGHNA; CDR2 reads YNFKEQ. The V segment lost 0 bases and the J segment 7 bases; nucleotides outside the gene matches: 15. The CDR3 extends over 18 amino acids. CDR3 protein: CASSQESLRSGSGHTQYF. CDR3 nucleotide sequence: TGTGCCAGCAGCCAAGAGTCTCTACGGAGCGGGAGTGGCCATACGCAGTATTTT.

Concerning this clone itself: Additional DNA sequences in this sample encode the identical CDR3. This sequence joins TRBV28 and TRBJ2-7; weak D call: TRBD1 (5 bases). Germline CDR1 is MDHEN and CDR2 is SYDVKM. The CDR3 sequence is 14 residues long. The V gene lost 2 bases and the J gene lost 3 bases, with 11 bases spanning the gap. In nucleotides, the CDR3 is TGTGCCAGCAGTTTACGGCAGGGTAGCTACGAGCAGTACTTC. Protein sequence: CASSLRQGSYEQYF. Supplemented by reference TRBV28 and TRBJ2-7, the full variable domain reads DVKVTQSSRYLVKRTGEKVFLECVQDMDHENMFWYRQDPGLGLRLIYFSYDVKMKEKGDIPEGYSVSREKKERFSLILESASTNQTSMYLCASSLRQGSYEQYFGPGTRLTVT.

This clone has more than one count but fewer than ten. The rearrangement uses TRBV28 and TRBJ2-7; D is possibly TRBD2 (5 bases). The V gene lost 2 bases and the J gene lost 1 base, with 12 bases spanning the gap. The CDR3 covers 15 residues. Germline V gene sequence: CDR1 MDHEN, CDR2 SYDVKM. This CDR3 reads CASSLGLKASYEQYF. The CDR3 bases are TGTGCCAGCAGTTTAGGACTCAAGGCGTCCTACGAGCAGTACTTC.

A few counts support this clone. The chain employs TRBV4-3 and TRBJ1-6, with D unclear. This CDR3 is built from 16 residues. Germline CDR1 LGHNA, CDR2 YSLEER. V lost 0 bases to trimming and J lost 8 bases, with 14 bases between them. CDR3 protein: CASSQEFIRSDSPLHF. CDR3 bases: TGCGCCAGCAGCCAAGAGTTTATTCGAAGCGATTCACCCCTCCACTTT.

This clone was counted between two and nine times. This chain links TRBV5-4 with TRBJ2-3, with TRBD2 matching over 11 bases. Trimming at V came to 0 bases and at J to 2 bases, leaving 2 bases not matched to a gene. The CDR3 consists of 16 residues. Germline V lookup: CDR1 SGHNT, CDR2 YYREEE (reference sequence). The CDR3: CASSLGLAGNTDTQYF. The CDR3 DNA sequence: TGTGCCAGCAGCTTGGGACTAGCGGGAAACACAGATACGCAGTATTTT.

The genes are TRBV19 and TRBJ2-2; 7 bases are a match to TRBD1. Germline CDR1 is LNHDA and CDR2 is SQIVND (reference sequence). The CDR3 spans 17 residues. The J segment lost 0 bases and the V segment lost 0 bases, leaving 4 bases of the junction unmatched. This CDR3 is CASSIDTGASNTGELFF. The CDR3 DNA is TGTGCCAGTAGTATAGATACAGGGGCGTCGAACACCGGGGAGCTGTTTTTT. Full variable domain (remainder filled in from reference TRBV19 and TRBJ2-2): DGGITQSPKYLFRKEGQNVTLSCEQNLNHDAMYWYRQDPGQGLRLIYYSQIVNDFQKGDIAEGYSVSREKKESFPLTVTSAQKNPTAFYLCASSIDTGASNTGELFFGEGSRLTVL.

The chain has TRBV28 and TRBJ2-7; 8 nucleotides match TRBD1. Germline V gene sequence: CDR1 MDHEN, CDR2 SYDVKM. The CDR3 is made up of 15 amino acids. J gave up 4 bases and V 2 bases, and 7 bases lay outside the gene matches. As DNA, the CDR3 is TGTGCCAGCAGTTTAGGGTCAGGGGGCTTGTACGAGCAGTACTTC. It codes for CASSLGSGGLYEQYF.

This clone appeared a few times. This sequence joins TRBV9 and TRBJ2-1, with TRBD1 matching over 12 bases. V trimming: 6 bases; J trimming: 8 bases; junction bases outside the gene matches: 9. Germline-derived CDR1 and CDR2 are SGDLS and YYNGEE. The length of the CDR3 is 15 residues. The CDR3 DNA is TGTGCCAGCACCCCAGGTGGGACAGGGGGCGATGAGCAGTTCTTC. It codes for CASTPGGTGGDEQFF.

The chain combines TRBV28 with TRBJ1-2; unclear D gene. The V gene's germline CDR1 is MDHEN and CDR2 SYDVKM. There are 14 residues in the CDR3. With 4 bases removed from V and 5 bases from J, the gap between germline ends came to 14 bases. This CDR3 reads CASSSGGGDYGYTF. CDR3 bases: TGTGCCAGCAGTTCGGGTGGCGGCGATTATGGCTACACCTTC.

This chain connects TRBV4-2 to TRBJ2-1, with D possibly matching TRBD2 (6 bases). Trimming shortened V by 0 bases and J by 9 bases, and 18 bases separated the two germline ends. The germline V gene encodes CDR1 LGHNA and CDR2 YNFKEQ. The CDR3 consists of 16 residues. The CDR3 DNA is TGTGCCAGCAGCCAAGAAGGCGAGGGAGGCGTTGCTGAGCAGTTCTTC. It specifies CASSQEGEGGVAEQFF.

A single count supports this clone. The chain uses TRBV6-4 and TRBJ2-2; TRBD1 aligns across 7 bases. The J segment lost 5 bases and the V segment lost 6 bases, leaving 6 bases of the junction unmatched. Germline CDR1 reads MRHNA; CDR2 reads SNTAGT. There are 14 residues in the CDR3. This CDR3 reads CASRGQARTGELFF. In DNA form, the CDR3 reads TGTGCCAGCAGAGGACAGGCCCGAACCGGGGAGCTGTTTTTT.

J is TRBJ2-5 and V is TRBV4-2; D might be TRBD1 (5 bases). CDR1 and CDR2 (germline): LGHNA, YNFKEQ. The V and J ends lost 0 bases and 4 bases respectively, with 12 bases between them. The CDR3 length is 15 residues. In nucleotides, the CDR3 is TGTGCCAGCAGCCAAGATGTGGGCAGGGTAGAGACCCAGTACTTC. Translating it yields CASSQDVGRVETQYF.

The gene calls are TRBV19 and TRBJ2-2; 8 positions match TRBD1. J lost 6 bases, V lost 0 bases, and 3 bases had no gene match. Germline V gene sequence: CDR1 LNHDA, CDR2 SQIVND (reference sequence). The CDR3 runs to 15 residues. CDR3 residues: CASSIDSQGAGELFF. CDR3 bases: TGTGCCAGTAGTATAGATTCACAGGGGGCCGGGGAGCTGTTTTTT.

The V gene is TRBV28, the J gene TRBJ2-2; D might be TRBD2 (5 bases). The CDR3 runs to 15 residues. V shed 7 bases and J shed 8 bases, with 20 bases lying between them. Germline V CDR1 and CDR2: MDHEN, SYDVKM. The CDR3, as DNA: TGTGCCAGCAATCGGCTCCAAGTACGGGGAGGGGAGCTGTTTTTT. Translation: CASNRLQVRGGELFF.

The CDR3 sequence: CASSVLPGTSGSRYEQYF. The CDR3 DNA follows: TGTGCCAGCAGCGTACTCCCCGGGACTAGCGGGAGCAGGTACGAGCAGTACTTC. This chain connects TRBV9 to TRBJ2-7; 14 positions agree with TRBD2. From germline, CDR1 is SGDLS and CDR2 YYNGEE. There are 18 residues in the CDR3. Trimming at V came to 1 base and at J to 4 bases, leaving 10 bases not matched to a gene. Supplemented by reference TRBV9 and TRBJ2-7, the full variable domain reads DSGVTQTPKHLITATGQRVTLRCSPRSGDLSVYWYQQSLDQGLQFLIQYYNGEERAKGNILERFSAQQFPDLHSELNLSSLELGDSALYFCASSVLPGTSGSRYEQYFGPGTRLTVT.

The chain links TRBV4-2 to TRBJ2-5, with TRBD2 matching over 8 bases. The CDR3 extends over 15 amino acids. The germline V gene encodes CDR1 LGHNA and CDR2 YNFKEQ. V lost 0 bases, J lost 11 bases, and 11 bases stayed unmatched. CDR3 loop: CASSQDGRALGEQYF. CDR3 bases: TGTGCCAGCAGCCAAGACGGGAGGGCCTTGGGGGAGCAGTACTTC.

The V call is TRBV18, the J call TRBJ1-1; no definite D call. This CDR3 is 15 amino acids long. CDR1 KGHSH and CDR2 LQKENI come from the germline V gene. V lost 0 bases and J 6 bases, leaving 14 bases between the germline ends. The CDR3 is CASSPPDWVGPEAFF. The CDR3 DNA reads as TGTGCCAGCTCACCACCGGACTGGGTGGGCCCTGAAGCTTTCTTT.

The chain joins TRBV15 to TRBJ2-7; TRBD1 matches 7 bases. Trimming at V came to 3 bases and at J to 2 bases, leaving 4 bases not matched to a gene. There are 14 residues in the CDR3. The germline V gene has CDR1 LNHNV and CDR2 YYDKDF (reference sequence). The CDR3 DNA is TGTGCCACCAGCAGTGACAGGGTGGCCTACGAGCAGTACTTC. Protein: CATSSDRVAYEQYF.